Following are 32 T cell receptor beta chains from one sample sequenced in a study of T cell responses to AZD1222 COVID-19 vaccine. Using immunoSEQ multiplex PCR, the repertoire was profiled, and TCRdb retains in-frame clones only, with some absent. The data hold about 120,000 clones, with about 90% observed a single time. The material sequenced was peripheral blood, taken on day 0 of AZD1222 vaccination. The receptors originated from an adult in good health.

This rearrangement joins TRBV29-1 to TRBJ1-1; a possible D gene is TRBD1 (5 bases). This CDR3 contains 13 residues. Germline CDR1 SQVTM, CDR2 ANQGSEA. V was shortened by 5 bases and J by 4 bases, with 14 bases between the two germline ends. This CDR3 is CSVTPRRGTEAFF. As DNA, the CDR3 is TGCAGCGTTACCCCTCGGAGGGGCACTGAAGCTTTCTTT. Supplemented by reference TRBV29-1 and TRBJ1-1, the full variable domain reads SAVISQKPSRDICQRGTSLTIQCQVDSQVTMMFWYRQQPGQSLTLIATANQGSEATYESGFVIDKFPISRPNLTFSTLTVSNMSPEDSSIYLCSVTPRRGTEAFFGQGTRLTVV.

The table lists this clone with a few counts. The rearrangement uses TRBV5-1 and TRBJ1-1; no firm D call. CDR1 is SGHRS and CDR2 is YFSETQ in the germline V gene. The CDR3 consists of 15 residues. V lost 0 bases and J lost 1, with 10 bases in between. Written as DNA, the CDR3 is TGCGCCAGCAGCTTGGCGGGTGAGCAGAACACTGAAGCTTTCTTT. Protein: CASSLAGEQNTEAFF.

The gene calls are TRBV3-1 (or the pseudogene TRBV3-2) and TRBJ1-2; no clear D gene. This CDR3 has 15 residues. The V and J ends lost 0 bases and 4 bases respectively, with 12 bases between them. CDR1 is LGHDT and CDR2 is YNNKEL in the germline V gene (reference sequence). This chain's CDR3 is CASSQDREGSYGYTF. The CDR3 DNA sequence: TGTGCCAGCAGCCAAGATCGGGAGGGAAGCTATGGCTACACCTTC.

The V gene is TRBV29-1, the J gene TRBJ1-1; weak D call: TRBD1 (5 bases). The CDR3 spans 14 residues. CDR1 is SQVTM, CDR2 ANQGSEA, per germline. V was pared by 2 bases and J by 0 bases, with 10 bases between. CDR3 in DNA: TGCAGCGTTGAACTGACAGCCATGAACACTGAAGCTTTCTTT. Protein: CSVELTAMNTEAFF. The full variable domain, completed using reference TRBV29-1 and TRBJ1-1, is SAVISQKPSRDICQRGTSLTIQCQVDSQVTMMFWYRQQPGQSLTLIATANQGSEATYESGFVIDKFPISRPNLTFSTLTVSNMSPEDSSIYLCSVELTAMNTEAFFGQGTRLTVV.

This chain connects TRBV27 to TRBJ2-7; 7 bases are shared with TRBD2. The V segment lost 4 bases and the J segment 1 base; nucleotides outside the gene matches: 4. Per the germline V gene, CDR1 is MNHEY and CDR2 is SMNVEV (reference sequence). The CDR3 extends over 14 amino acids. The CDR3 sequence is CASSSSGVSYEQYF. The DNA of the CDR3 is TGTGCCAGCAGTTCTAGCGGTGTTTCCTACGAGCAGTACTTC.

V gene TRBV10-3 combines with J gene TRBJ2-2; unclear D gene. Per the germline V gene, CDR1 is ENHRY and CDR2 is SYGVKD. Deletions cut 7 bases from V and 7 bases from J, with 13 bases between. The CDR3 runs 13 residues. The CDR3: CAIKPDPSGELFF. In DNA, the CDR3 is TGTGCCATCAAGCCAGACCCAAGCGGGGAGCTGTTTTTT.

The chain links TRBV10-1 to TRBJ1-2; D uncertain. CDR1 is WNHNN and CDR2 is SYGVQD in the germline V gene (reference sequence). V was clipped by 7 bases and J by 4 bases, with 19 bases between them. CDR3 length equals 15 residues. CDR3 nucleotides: TGCGCCAGCACCCCCCCGGAGAACACGGCCTATGGCTACACCTTC. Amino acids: CASTPPENTAYGYTF.

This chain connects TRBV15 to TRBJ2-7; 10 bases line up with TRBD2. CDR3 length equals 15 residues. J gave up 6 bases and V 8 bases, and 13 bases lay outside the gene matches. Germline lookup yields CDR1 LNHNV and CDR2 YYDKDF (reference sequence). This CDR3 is CATASSLAGMSEQYF. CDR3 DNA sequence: TGTGCCACCGCGTCCTCACTAGCGGGGATGAGCGAGCAGTACTTC.

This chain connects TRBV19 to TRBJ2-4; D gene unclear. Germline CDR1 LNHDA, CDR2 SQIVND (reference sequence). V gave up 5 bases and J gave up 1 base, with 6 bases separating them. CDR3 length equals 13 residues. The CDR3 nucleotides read TGTGCCAGTAGTTTGTCCGCCAAAAACATTCAGTACTTC. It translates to CASSLSAKNIQYF.

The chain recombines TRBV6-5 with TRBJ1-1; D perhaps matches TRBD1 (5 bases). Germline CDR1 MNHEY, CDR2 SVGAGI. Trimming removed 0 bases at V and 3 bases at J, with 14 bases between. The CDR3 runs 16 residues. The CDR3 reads CASSYSSSGGDTEAFF. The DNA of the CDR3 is TGTGCCAGCAGTTACTCGAGTTCGGGGGGGGACACTGAAGCTTTCTTT.

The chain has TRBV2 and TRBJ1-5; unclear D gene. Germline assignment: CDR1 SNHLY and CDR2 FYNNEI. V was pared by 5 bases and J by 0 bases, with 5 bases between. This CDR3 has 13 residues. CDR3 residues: CASSPDSNQPQHF. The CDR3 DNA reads TGTGCCAGCAGTCCGGATAGCAATCAGCCCCAGCATTTT.

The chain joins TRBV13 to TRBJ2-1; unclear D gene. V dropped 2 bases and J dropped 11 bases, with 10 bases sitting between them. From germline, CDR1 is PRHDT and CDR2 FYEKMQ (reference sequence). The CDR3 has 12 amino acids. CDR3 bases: TGTGCCAGCAGCTTAAGTTCGGGCCAGCAGTTCTTC. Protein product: CASSLSSGQQFF.

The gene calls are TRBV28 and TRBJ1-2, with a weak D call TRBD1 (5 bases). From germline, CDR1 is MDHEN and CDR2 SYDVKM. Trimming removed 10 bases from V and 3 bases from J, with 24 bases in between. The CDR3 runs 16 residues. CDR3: CATRGGSGVGDYGYTF. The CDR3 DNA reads TGTGCCACCCGTGGGGGATCTGGTGTCGGGGACTATGGCTACACCTTC.

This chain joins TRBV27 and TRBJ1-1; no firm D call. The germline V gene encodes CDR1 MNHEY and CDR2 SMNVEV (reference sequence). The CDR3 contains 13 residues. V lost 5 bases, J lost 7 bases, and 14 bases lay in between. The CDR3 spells CASSPHGYLEAFF. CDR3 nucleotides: TGTGCCAGCAGTCCACATGGGTACCTTGAAGCTTTCTTT.

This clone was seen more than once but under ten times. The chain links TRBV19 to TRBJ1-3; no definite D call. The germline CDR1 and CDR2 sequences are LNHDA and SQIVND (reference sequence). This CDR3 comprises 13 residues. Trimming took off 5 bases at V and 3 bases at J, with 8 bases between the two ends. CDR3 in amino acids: CASSGWVGNTIYF. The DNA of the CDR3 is TGTGCCAGTAGTGGCTGGGTTGGAAACACCATATATTTT.

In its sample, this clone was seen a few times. CDR3 bases: TGTGCCAGCAGTGAAGACGGCAGACCAGAGCCCCTCCACTTT. Amino acids: CASSEDGRPEPLHF. This chain links TRBV6-1 with TRBJ1-6; D not certain. This CDR3 has 14 amino acids. Germline V gene sequence: CDR1 MNHNS, CDR2 SASEGT. Trimming left V 1 base short and J 13 bases short, with 14 bases between.

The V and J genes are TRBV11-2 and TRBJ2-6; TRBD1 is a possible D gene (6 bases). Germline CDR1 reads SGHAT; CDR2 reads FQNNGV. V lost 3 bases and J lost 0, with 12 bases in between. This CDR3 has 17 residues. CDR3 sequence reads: CASSFSQGNSGANVLTF. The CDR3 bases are TGTGCCAGCAGCTTCAGTCAGGGGAACTCTGGGGCCAACGTCCTGACTTTC.

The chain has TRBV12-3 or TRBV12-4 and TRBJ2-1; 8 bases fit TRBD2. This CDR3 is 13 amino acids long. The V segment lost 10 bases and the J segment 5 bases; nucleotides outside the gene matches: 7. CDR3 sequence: CATRAGVHNEQFF. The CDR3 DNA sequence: TGTGCCACAAGAGCGGGGGTACACAATGAGCAGTTCTTC.

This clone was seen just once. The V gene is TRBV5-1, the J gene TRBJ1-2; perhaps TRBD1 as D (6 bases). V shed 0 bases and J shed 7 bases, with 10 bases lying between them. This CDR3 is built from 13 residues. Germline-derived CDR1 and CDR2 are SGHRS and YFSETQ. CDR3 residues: CASSLAQTGGYTF. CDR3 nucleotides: TGCGCCAGCAGCTTGGCCCAGACAGGTGGCTACACCTTC.

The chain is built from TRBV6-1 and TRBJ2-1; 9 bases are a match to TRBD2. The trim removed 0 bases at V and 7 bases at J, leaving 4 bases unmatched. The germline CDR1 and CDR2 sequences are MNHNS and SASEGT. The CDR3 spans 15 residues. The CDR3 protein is CASSEASGGLNEQFF. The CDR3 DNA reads TGTGCCAGCAGTGAAGCGAGCGGGGGGCTGAATGAGCAGTTCTTC.

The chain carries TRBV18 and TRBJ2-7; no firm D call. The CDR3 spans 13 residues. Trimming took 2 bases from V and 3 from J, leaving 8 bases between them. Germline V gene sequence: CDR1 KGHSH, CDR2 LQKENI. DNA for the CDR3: TGTGCCAGCTCACCAGGATTGGTCTACGAGCAGTACTTC. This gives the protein CASSPGLVYEQYF.

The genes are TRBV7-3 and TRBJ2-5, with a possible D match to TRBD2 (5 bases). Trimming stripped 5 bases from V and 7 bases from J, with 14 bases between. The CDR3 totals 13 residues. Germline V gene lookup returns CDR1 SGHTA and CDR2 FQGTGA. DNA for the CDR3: TGTGCCAGCAGCCTGGACTCCGGTGGGACCCAGTACTTC. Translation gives CASSLDSGGTQYF.

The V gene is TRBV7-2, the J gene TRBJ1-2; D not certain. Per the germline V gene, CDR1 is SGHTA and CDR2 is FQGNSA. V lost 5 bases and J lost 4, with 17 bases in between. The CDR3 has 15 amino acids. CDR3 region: CASSLLVLTGYGYTF. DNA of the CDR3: TGTGCCAGCAGCCTATTGGTGCTTACGGGCTATGGCTACACCTTC. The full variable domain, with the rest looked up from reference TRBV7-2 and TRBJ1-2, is GAGVSQSPSNKVTEKGKDVELRCDPISGHTALYWYRQSLGQGLEFLIYFQGNSAPDKSGLPSDRFSAERTGGSVSTLTIQRTQQEDSAVYLCASSLLVLTGYGYTFGSGTRLTVV.

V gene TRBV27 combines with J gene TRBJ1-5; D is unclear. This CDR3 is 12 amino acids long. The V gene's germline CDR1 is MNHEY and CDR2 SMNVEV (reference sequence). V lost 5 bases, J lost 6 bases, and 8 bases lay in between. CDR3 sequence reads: CASSARGQPQHF. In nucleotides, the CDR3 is TGTGCCAGCAGTGCCCGGGGTCAGCCCCAGCATTTT.

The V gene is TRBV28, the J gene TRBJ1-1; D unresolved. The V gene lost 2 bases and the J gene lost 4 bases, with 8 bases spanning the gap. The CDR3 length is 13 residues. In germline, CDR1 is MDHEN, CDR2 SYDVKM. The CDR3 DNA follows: TGTGCCAGCAGTTTACCCGTGGGCACTGAAGCTTTCTTT. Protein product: CASSLPVGTEAFF.

In DNA, the CDR3 is TGTGCCAGCAGCTTCGGACAGCAGAATTCACCCCTCCACTTT. This gives the protein CASSFGQQNSPLHF. V gene TRBV5-4 combines with J gene TRBJ1-6; tentative D call: TRBD1 (6 bases). Germline V CDR1 and CDR2: SGHNT, YYREEE (reference sequence). The CDR3 loop spans 14 amino acids. V lost 2 bases to trimming and J lost 7 bases, with 10 bases between them.

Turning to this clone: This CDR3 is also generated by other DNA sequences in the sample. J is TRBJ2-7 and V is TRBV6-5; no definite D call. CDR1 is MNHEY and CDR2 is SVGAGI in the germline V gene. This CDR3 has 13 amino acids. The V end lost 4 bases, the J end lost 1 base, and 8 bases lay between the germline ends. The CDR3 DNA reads TGTGCCAGCAGTTTACTTGATTCCTACGAGCAGTACTTC. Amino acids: CASSLLDSYEQYF.

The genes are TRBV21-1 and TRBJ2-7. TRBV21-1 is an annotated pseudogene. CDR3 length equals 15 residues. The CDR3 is CASSKAGHFSYEQYF. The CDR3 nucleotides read TGTGCCAGCAGCAAGGCGGGACATTTCTCCTACGAGCAGTACTTC.

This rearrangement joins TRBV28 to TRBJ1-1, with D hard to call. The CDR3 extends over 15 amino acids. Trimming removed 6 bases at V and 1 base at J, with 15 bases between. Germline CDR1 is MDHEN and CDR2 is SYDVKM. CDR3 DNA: TGTGCCAGCAGCGCTAAGGTCTGGAAGAACACTGAAGCTTTCTTT. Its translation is CASSAKVWKNTEAFF.

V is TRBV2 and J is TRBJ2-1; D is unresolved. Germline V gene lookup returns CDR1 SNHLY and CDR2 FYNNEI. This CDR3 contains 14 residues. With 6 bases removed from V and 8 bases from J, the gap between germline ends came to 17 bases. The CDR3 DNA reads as TGTGCCAGCAGGAGGACCCTAGAGTCGGATGAGCAGTTCTTC. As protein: CASRRTLESDEQFF.

The CDR3, as DNA: TGCAGCGTCGATACAGGGCCAAATGGCTACACCTTC. This encodes CSVDTGPNGYTF. V and J are TRBV29-1 and TRBJ1-2, with a weak D call TRBD1 (6 bases). The germline V and J ends were trimmed by 6 bases and 6 bases, with 14 bases remaining between them. Germline V lookup: CDR1 SQVTM, CDR2 ANQGSEA. CDR3 length equals 12 residues.

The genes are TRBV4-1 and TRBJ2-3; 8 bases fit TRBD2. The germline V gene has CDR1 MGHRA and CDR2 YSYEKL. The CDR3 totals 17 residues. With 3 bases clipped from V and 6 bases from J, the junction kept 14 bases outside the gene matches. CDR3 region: CASSQGAVAGRRDTQYF. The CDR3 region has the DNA TGCGCCAGCAGCCAGGGGGCCGTAGCGGGGAGGCGGGATACGCAGTATTTT.